The present T cell receptor (beta chain) was sequenced within a study of cytomegalovirus exposure and HLA in healthy donors. PCR employed 60 Vbeta and 13 Jbeta primers. Measured with immunoSEQ multiplex PCR; TCRdb has only the in-frame clones, and not every one. The sample lists 55,000 to 80,000 clones, roughly 80% seen once, with roughly 2.9% in the top ten. The germline gives CDR1 KGHSH, CDR2 LQKENI. Trimming removed 1 base from V and 7 bases from J; junction bases left unmatched: 15. The CDR3 spans 17 residues. With respect to this clone: The antigen remains undetermined.

Overall study findings and caveats: The study put some 160 TCR beta chains on its list as cytomegalovirus-associated.

Nominally healthy donors provided the samples, though records likely missed some immune exposures. This receptor was taken from a woman younger than 45 in good health and CMV-seronegative. Sequencing was carried out using PBMCs. The chain couples TRBV18 to TRBJ1-2; 7 nucleotides align to TRBD1. CDR3 DNA sequence: TGTGCCAGCTCACCACGACAGGGATTGCTATGGTGTTGTGGCTACACCTTC. This translates into CASSPRQGLLWCCGYTF.